These T cell receptor beta chains were read from a single sample in a study of cytomegalovirus exposure and HLA in healthy donors. The protocol was immunoSEQ multiplex PCR, while the TCRdb copy is restricted to in-frame clones and leaves out a portion. This table holds roughly 56,000 clones, roughly 93% found once. Sequenced input: PBMCs. Receptor source: a woman younger than 30 in good health and CMV-seropositive. CDR3s include the opening cysteine and the closing phenylalanine or tryptophan. D genes are given only for firm matches. Size values are once, few and many counts, or a class for expanded clones, and some rows have none.

D gene,J gene,V gene,clone size,CDR3 protein,CDR3 DNA
-,TRBJ1-1,TRBV5-1,-,CASSFSNTEAFF,TGCGCCAGCAGCTTTTCTAACACTGAAGCTTTCTTT
-,TRBJ2-7,TRBV27,few,CASSEAAGYEQYF,TGTGCCAGCAGCGAGGCGGCGGGGTACGAGCAGTACTTC
-,TRBJ1-2,TRBV19,-,CASTRTPSYGYTF,TGTGCCAGTACCCGGACACCGTCTTATGGCTACACCTTC
TRBD2,TRBJ2-3,TRBV5-1,-,CASSLGTSTGTDTQYF,TGCGCCAGCAGCTTGGGGACTAGCACAGGCACAGATACGCAGTATTTT
-,TRBJ1-1,TRBV6-5,-,CASFPTSGNTEAFF,TGTGCCAGCTTTCCCACGTCAGGGAACACTGAAGCTTTCTTT
-,TRBJ2-7,TRBV7-9,-,CASSLDRVPYEQYF,TGTGCCAGCAGCTTAGACAGGGTCCCCTACGAGCAGTACTTC
-,TRBJ2-2,TRBV5-1,-,CASSPPTRVAGELFF,TGCGCCAGCAGCCCCCCTACGAGGGTTGCCGGGGAGCTGTTTTTT
-,TRBJ1-5,TRBV6-1,-,CASSDLRARGRDNQPQHF,TGTGCCAGCAGTGACCTCCGAGCCCGGGGGAGGGACAATCAGCCCCAGCATTTT
TRBD1,TRBJ1-1,TRBV5-1,-,CASSLGTGVTEAFF,TGCGCCAGCAGCCTGGGGACAGGCGTCACTGAAGCTTTCTTT
-,TRBJ1-6,TRBV9,-,CASSVAAVSNSPLHF,TGTGCCAGCAGCGTAGCTGCGGTTAGTAATTCACCCCTCCACTTT
-,TRBJ2-3,TRBV9,-,CASSEQGRGADTQYF,TGTGCCAGCAGCGAACAGGGTCGGGGAGCAGATACGCAGTATTTT
-,TRBJ2-5,TRBV11-2,once,CASSLVFHQDF,TGTGCCAGCAGCTTAGTGTTCCATCAGGACTTC
TRBD2,TRBJ2-1,TRBV4-1,-,CASSQDRAGGGREQFF,TGCGCCAGCAGCCAAGATCGGGCTGGCGGGGGGCGTGAGCAGTTCTTC
TRBD1,TRBJ1-2,TRBV18,-,CASSPPLDRANYGYTF,TGTGCCAGCTCACCACCACTGGACAGGGCCAACTATGGCTACACCTTC
TRBD1,TRBJ2-7,TRBV27,once,CASSFSGQGFDEQYF,TGTGCCAGCAGTTTTTCGGGACAGGGGTTTGACGAGCAGTACTTC
-,TRBJ2-5,TRBV11-2,-,CASSLAGFQETQYF,TGTGCCAGCAGCTTGGCAGGGTTCCAAGAGACCCAGTACTTC
TRBD2,TRBJ2-5,TRBV7-6,-,CASSGRGGRETQYF,TGTGCCAGCAGCGGGCGGGGGGGCCGAGAGACCCAGTACTTC
TRBD2,TRBJ2-1,TRBV18,-,CASSRGGYYNEQFF,TGTGCCAGCTCACGGGGGGGGTACTACAATGAGCAGTTCTTC
TRBD2,TRBJ2-3,TRBV5-1,-,CASSSRDYLTDTQYF,TGCGCCAGCAGCTCCCGGGACTACCTCACAGATACGCAGTATTTT
-,TRBJ2-3,TRBV4-3,-,CASSDGADTQYF,TGCGCCAGCAGCGACGGGGCAGATACGCAGTATTTT
-,TRBJ2-6,TRBV6-5,-,CASSFMGPAGANVLTF,TGTGCCAGCAGTTTCATGGGGCCAGCTGGGGCCAACGTCCTGACTTTC
-,TRBJ2-2,TRBV29-1,-,CSVGVGLSNTGELFF,TGCAGCGTTGGGGTAGGACTGTCGAACACCGGGGAGCTGTTTTTT
TRBD2,TRBJ2-1,TRBV28,-,CASTRGGTYNEQFF,TGTGCCAGCACCCGGGGGGGGACCTACAATGAGCAGTTCTTC
TRBD1,TRBJ2-5,TRBV5-4,once,CASSLPGQGGTQYF,TGTGCCAGCAGCCTCCCAGGACAGGGAGGGACCCAGTACTTC
-,TRBJ1-2,TRBV30,-,CAWTEFESNYGYTF,TGTGCCTGGACAGAATTCGAATCTAACTATGGCTACACCTTC
-,TRBJ1-4,TRBV6-5,-,CASSYDSTNEKLFF,TGTGCCAGCAGTTACGACAGCACTAATGAAAAACTGTTTTTT
-,TRBJ2-7,TRBV6-5,-,CASSYGGPPSYEQYF,TGTGCCAGCAGTTACGGGGGCCCCCCTTCCTACGAGCAGTACTTC
TRBD2,TRBJ2-3,TRBV13,-,CASSLVAGGPSTDTQYF,TGTGCCAGCAGCTTAGTAGCGGGGGGGCCGTCTACAGATACGCAGTATTTT
TRBD2,TRBJ2-5,TRBV5-8,-,CASSLEGLKQETQYF,TGTGCCAGCAGCTTGGAGGGACTAAAGCAAGAGACCCAGTACTTC
-,TRBJ2-7,TRBV7-2,-,CASSFYRDEQYF,TGTGCCAGCAGCTTTTACAGGGACGAGCAGTACTTC
-,TRBJ2-7,TRBV19,-,CASSPGPSSYEQYF,TGTGCCAGTAGTCCCGGTCCAAGCTCCTACGAGCAGTACTTC
TRBD1,TRBJ1-5,TRBV6-1,-,CASKEGAGNQPQHF,TGTGCCAGCAAGGAGGGGGCGGGGAATCAGCCCCAGCATTTT
TRBD2,TRBJ2-1,TRBV4-1,-,CASSLRGLAGGEQFF,TGCGCCAGCTCACTCCGGGGACTAGCGGGGGGTGAGCAGTTCTTC
TRBD1,TRBJ2-1,TRBV27,once,CASRGQGAHNEQFF,TGTGCCAGCAGGGGACAGGGGGCACACAATGAGCAGTTCTTC
TRBD2,TRBJ2-7,TRBV7-2,-,CASSLALAGAAYEQYF,TGTGCCAGCAGCTTAGCTCTAGCGGGGGCCGCCTACGAGCAGTACTTC
TRBD2,TRBJ2-1,TRBV10-2,-,CASSESLLAGPNEQFF,TGCGCCAGCAGTGAGTCGTTACTAGCGGGGCCCAATGAGCAGTTCTTC
TRBD2,TRBJ2-4,TRBV4-1,-,CASSQPGGGDKNIQYF,TGCGCCAGCAGCCAGCCCGGGGGGGGCGACAAAAACATTCAGTACTTC
-,TRBJ1-5,TRBV10-2,-,CASSGGGGNQPQHF,TGCGCCAGCAGCGGGGGGGGCGGCAATCAGCCCCAGCATTTT
-,TRBJ2-2,TRBV4-1,-,CASSLSSLTAGSTGELFF,TGCGCCAGCAGCCTAAGTTCCCTCACGGCAGGATCTACCGGGGAGCTGTTTTTT